The following is a T cell receptor beta chain sequence with its context. The data were taken from a study of shared clonotypes between healthy human individuals. The V gene end was trimmed by 3 bases and the J gene end by 4 bases; junction bases not matched to a gene: 1. Germline-derived CDR1 and CDR2 are SGHRS and YFSETQ. The CDR3 is 14 residues long. Those who donated were healthy HIV-negative adults, with no recent acute infections or vaccinations reported. The material for each subset, its genomic DNA, was split evenly across several immunoSEQ plates. As processed by the authors: Owing to the provision of junction-only sequences devoid of quality scores by immunoSEQ, filtering differed. Here immunoSEQ multiplex PCR was the method, and the copy in TCRdb shows in-frame clones only, minus some. V, J and clone size are those of that table, while D and trimming were read from the DNA. The sample gives 450,000 to 600,000 clones, 70% to 85% of which show up once; more than 10% is in the top ten.

The sample consisted of PBMCs. The rearrangement uses TRBV5-1 and TRBJ2-1, with 10 bases aligning to TRBD2. The TCR was taken from a middle-aged woman in good health. Some clones in this sample may be carry-over from other donors' samples. The CDR3 DNA is TGCGCCAGCAGCTGGACTAGCGGATACAATGAGCAGTTCTTC. This sequence encodes CASSWTSGYNEQFF.